The table lists the clone carrying this TCR beta chain with a few counts. Its antigen is unknown. The same CDR3 is also encoded by other DNA sequences in this sample. Germline loops: CDR1 SGHRS, CDR2 YFSETQ. V was pared by 0 bases and J by 0 bases, with 7 bases between. This CDR3 has 15 residues. This record belongs to a study of cytomegalovirus exposure and HLA in healthy donors. Overall study: The roughly 120 validation repertoires matched the 666 first-cohort repertoires in platform, a later analysis reported.

Overall study findings and caveats: Across donors, most TCRs were seen rarely, yet some public ones were widespread. CMV antigen specificity was confirmed in vitro for a few CMV-associated chains. Reports indicated that the classifier achieved high specificity and sensitivity in diagnosing cytomegalovirus status.

Method: immunoSEQ multiplex PCR; TCRdb's copy keeps in-frame clones and lacks some. Of approximately 160,000 clones in the sample, 85% to 90% are singletons; the top ten hold 3.3%. The chain joins TRBV5-1 to TRBJ2-1; D possibly corresponds to TRBD2 (6 bases). This TCR was sampled from a woman aged 18-29 years in good health and CMV-seropositive. Sequenced: PBMCs. The CDR3 nucleotides read TGCGCCAGCAGCTTGGACGGGAGCTCCTACAATGAGCAGTTCTTC. Its protein is CASSLDGSSYNEQFF.